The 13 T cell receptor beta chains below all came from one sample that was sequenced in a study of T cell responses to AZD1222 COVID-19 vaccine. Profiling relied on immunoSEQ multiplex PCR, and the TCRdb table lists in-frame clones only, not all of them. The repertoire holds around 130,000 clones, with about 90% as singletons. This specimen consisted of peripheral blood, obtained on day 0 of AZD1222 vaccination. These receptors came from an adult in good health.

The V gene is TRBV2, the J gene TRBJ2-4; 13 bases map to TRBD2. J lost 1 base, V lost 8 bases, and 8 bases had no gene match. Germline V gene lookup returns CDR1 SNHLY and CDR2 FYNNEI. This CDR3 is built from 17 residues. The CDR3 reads CASGGTSGKRAKNIQYF. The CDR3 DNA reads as TGTGCCAGCGGAGGGACTAGCGGGAAGAGGGCCAAAAACATTCAGTACTTC.

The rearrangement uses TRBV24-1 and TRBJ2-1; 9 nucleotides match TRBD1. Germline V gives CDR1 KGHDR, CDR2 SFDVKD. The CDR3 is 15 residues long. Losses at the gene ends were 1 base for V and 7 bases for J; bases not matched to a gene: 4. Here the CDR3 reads CATSDFTGGRNEQFF. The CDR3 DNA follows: TGTGCCACCAGTGATTTTACAGGGGGCCGGAATGAGCAGTTCTTC.

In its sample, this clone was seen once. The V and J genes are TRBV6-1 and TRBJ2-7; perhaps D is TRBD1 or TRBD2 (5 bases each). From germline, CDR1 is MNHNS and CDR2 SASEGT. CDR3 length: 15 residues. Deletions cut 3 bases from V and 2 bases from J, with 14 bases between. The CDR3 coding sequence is TGTGCCAGCAGTGAGCCCGGGGCCATAACCTACGAGCAGTACTTC. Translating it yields CASSEPGAITYEQYF.

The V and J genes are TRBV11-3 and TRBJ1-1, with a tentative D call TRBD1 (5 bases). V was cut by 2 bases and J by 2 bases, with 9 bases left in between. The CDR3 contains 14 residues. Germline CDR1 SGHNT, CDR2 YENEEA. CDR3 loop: CASSLRGSNTEAFF. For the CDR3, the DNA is TGTGCCAGCAGCTTAAGGGGCAGCAACACTGAAGCTTTCTTT. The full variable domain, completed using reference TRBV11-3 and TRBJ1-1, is EAGVVQSPRYKIIEKKQPVAFWCNPISGHNTLYWYLQNLGQGPELLIRYENEEAVDDSQLPKDRFSAERLKGVDSTLKIQPAELGDSAVYLCASSLRGSNTEAFFGQGTRLTVV.

CDR3 region: CASSRTGSSGQPQHF. CDR3 nucleotides: TGTGCCAGCAGCCGCACAGGGTCCTCAGGTCAGCCCCAGCATTTT. The chain is built from TRBV6-2 or TRBV6-3 and TRBJ1-5, with D possibly TRBD1 on 6 matching bases. Trimming cost V 6 bases and J 6 bases, with 18 bases left between them. Looked up from germline, CDR1 is MNHEY and CDR2 is SVGEGT. There are 15 residues in the CDR3.

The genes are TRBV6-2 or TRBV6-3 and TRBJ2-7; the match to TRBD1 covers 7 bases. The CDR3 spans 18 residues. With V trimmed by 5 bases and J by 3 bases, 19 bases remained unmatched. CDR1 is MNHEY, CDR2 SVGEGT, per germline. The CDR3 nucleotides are TGTGCCAGCAGTCGTTACTCGACCCTACCGGGACAGCTCTACGAGCAGTACTTC. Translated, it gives CASSRYSTLPGQLYEQYF.

CDR3 sequence reads: CASSRPRDRMNQPQHF. CDR3 bases: TGTGCCAGCAGCCGACCCCGGGACCGAATGAATCAGCCCCAGCATTTT. The chain couples TRBV6-2 or TRBV6-3 to TRBJ1-5, with a weak D call TRBD1 (5 bases). There are 16 residues in the CDR3. Trimming pared 6 bases from V and 4 bases from J, leaving 19 bases between. The V gene's germline CDR1 is MNHEY and CDR2 SVGEGT.

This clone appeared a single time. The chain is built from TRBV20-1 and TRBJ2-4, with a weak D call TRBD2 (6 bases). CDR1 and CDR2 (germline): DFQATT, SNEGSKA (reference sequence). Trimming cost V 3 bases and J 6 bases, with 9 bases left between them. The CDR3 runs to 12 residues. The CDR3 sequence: CSASAGRNIQYF. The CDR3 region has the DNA TGCAGTGCTAGTGCCGGGAGAAACATTCAGTACTTC.

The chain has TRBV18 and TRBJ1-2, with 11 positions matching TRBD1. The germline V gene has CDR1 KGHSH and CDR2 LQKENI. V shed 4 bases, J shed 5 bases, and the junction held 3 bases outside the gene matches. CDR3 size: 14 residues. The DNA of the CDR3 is TGTGCCAGCTCACATGGGACAGGGGGTTATGGCTACACCTTC. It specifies CASSHGTGGYGYTF.

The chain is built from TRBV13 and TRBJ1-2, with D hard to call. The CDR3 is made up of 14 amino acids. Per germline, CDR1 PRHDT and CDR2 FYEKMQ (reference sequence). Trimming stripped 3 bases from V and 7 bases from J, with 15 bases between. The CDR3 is CASSFYEGLLGYTF. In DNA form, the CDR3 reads TGTGCCAGCAGCTTTTACGAGGGTTTACTTGGCTACACCTTC.

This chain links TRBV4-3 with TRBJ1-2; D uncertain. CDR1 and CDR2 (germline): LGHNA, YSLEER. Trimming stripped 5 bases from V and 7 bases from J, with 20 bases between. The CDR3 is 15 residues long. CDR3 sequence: CASSYSQRQRSGYTF. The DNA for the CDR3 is TGCGCCAGCAGCTACTCCCAACGTCAGCGATCTGGCTACACCTTC.

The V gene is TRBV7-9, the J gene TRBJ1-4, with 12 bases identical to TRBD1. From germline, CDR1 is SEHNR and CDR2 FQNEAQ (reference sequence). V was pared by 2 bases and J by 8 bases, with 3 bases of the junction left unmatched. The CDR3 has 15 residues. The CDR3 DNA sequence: TGTGCCAGCAGCTTACCCGGGACAGGGGGCGAAAAACTGTTTTTT. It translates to CASSLPGTGGEKLFF.

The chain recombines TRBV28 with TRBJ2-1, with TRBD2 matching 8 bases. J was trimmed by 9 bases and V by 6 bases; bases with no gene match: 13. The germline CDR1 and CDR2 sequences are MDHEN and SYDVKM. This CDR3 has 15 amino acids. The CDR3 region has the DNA TGTGCCAGCAGACCTCCTGGCGGGGGGCGGGGTGAGCAGTTCTTC. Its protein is CASRPPGGGRGEQFF.